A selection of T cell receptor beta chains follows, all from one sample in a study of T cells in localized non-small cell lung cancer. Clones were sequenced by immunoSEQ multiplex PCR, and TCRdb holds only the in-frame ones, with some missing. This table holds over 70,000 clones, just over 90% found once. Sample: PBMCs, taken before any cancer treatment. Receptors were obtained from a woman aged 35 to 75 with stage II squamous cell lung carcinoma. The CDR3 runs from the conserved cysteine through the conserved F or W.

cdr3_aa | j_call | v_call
CASSLDRGGEQYF | TRBJ2-7 | TRBV6-5
CASGYQQGAVQPQHF | TRBJ1-5 | TRBV12-5
CASSLLGNTEAFF | TRBJ1-1 | TRBV7-9
CASTGTGVRQPQHF | TRBJ1-5 | TRBV6-1
CASSEGGARVQETQYF | TRBJ2-5 | TRBV10-1
CASSQEKRLAGERETQYF | TRBJ2-5 | TRBV4-1
CASSLSGTEAFF | TRBJ1-1 | TRBV7-9
CASSRGQGKVEAFF | TRBJ1-1 | TRBV5-1
CASSRDPERYGYTF | TRBJ1-2 | TRBV5-1
CASSLRTGGVTKNIQYF | TRBJ2-4 | TRBV11-2